This T cell receptor beta chain was captured in a study of blood T cell repertoires in COVID-19. How the authors handled the data: Estimation of nucleated cell counts relied on the amplification of reference gene primers. Using immunoSEQ multiplex PCR, the repertoire was profiled, and TCRdb retains in-frame clones only, with some absent. That table furnishes V, J and clone size, whereas the DNA furnished D and trimming. The sample includes some 80,000 clones, about 85% of them seen just once. Unmatched junction bases numbered 13, after V lost 4 bases and J lost 8 bases. The CDR3 length is 15 residues. CDR1 is MDHEN, CDR2 SYDVKM, per germline.

The sequence was obtained from a woman aged 45-65 years with active or convalescent COVID-19. The specimen sequenced was peripheral blood. The chain uses TRBV28 and TRBJ1-2; TRBD1 matches 7 bases. CDR3 sequence: CASSSGGGMVRGYTF. The CDR3 coding sequence is TGTGCCAGCAGTTCAGGGGGAGGTATGGTGAGAGGCTACACCTTC.